These T cell receptor beta chains were read from a single sample in a study of CD8+ T cells in alopecia areata. Only in-frame clones appear in the TCRdb table, and some are missing; sequencing was by immunoSEQ multiplex PCR. The table has around 270,000 clones, roughly 64% seen once; the top ten hold approximately 1.7%. Material: CD4+ T cells sorted from blood, obtained at week 24, from a patient treated with tofacitinib. The receptor set was obtained from a human donor with alopecia areata. Each CDR3 is given with its conserved first and last residue. Each record gives: clone size, D gene, V gene, J gene, CDR3 DNA, CDR3 protein. D genes are given only for firm matches. Clone size is stated in some rows and not others, as once, few, many or a class when expanded.

>-|TRBD1|TRBV9|TRBJ1-1
TGTGCCAGCAGCACCCCAGGGGGTCCTGAAGCTTTCTTT
CASSTPGGPEAFF
>few|-|TRBV14|TRBJ2-1
TGTGCCAGCAGCCAACGGACCACGTTCTTC
CASSQRTTFF
>-|TRBD2|TRBV5-1|TRBJ2-3
TGCGCCAGCAGGAAGCGGGGAGGAGATACGCAGTATTTT
CASRKRGGDTQYF
>-|-|TRBV7-9|TRBJ1-2
TGTGCCAGCAGCTCCCCGGGGGGCGCCGGCTACACCTTC
CASSSPGGAGYTF
>-|-|TRBV5-1|TRBJ2-7
TGCGCCAGCAGCTTGAATCCGACAGGTAACTACGAGCAGTACTTC
CASSLNPTGNYEQYF
>-|-|TRBV30|TRBJ1-2
TGTGCCTGGAGTGGGGCCTTTCGAGGCTATGGCTACACCTTC
CAWSGAFRGYGYTF
>few|TRBD1|TRBV28|TRBJ2-4
TGTGCCAGCACTCACAGACAGGGAGTGAACATTCAGTACTTC
CASTHRQGVNIQYF
>-|-|TRBV4-1|TRBJ2-1
TGCGCCAGCAGCCTTGGGGGCCTAGACAATGAGCAGTTCTTC
CASSLGGLDNEQFF
>-|-|TRBV5-1|TRBJ1-1
TGCGCCAGCAGCTTTGGACAGCCAGAGTCTGAAGCTTTCTTT
CASSFGQPESEAFF
>-|-|TRBV5-1|TRBJ2-1
TGCGCCAGCAGCTCCCGTGGGTCGGGATACAATGAGCAGTTCTTC
CASSSRGSGYNEQFF
>few|-|TRBV5-1|TRBJ1-4
TGCGCCAGCAGCCCGAAGACAACTAATGAAAAACTGTTTTTT
CASSPKTTNEKLFF
>-|-|TRBV20-1|TRBJ2-7
TGCAGTGCCCGGGACTCCTACGAGCAGTACTTC
CSARDSYEQYF
>-|-|TRBV7-2|TRBJ1-1
TGTGCCAGCAGCCCCGACTTCATGAACACTGAAGCTTTCTTT
CASSPDFMNTEAFF
>-|TRBD1|TRBV7-2|TRBJ2-2
TGTGCCAGCAGCTATGTACAGGGGTCCGGGGAGCTGTTTTTT
CASSYVQGSGELFF
>-|TRBD2|TRBV30|TRBJ2-3
TGTGCCTGGAGTGTACTAGCGAGCACAGATACGCAGTATTTT
CAWSVLASTDTQYF
>-|-|TRBV28|TRBJ1-2
TGTGCCAGCAGTTCCGGGGGAGCGGGCTACACCTTC
CASSSGGAGYTF
>-|-|TRBV10-1|TRBJ2-6
TGCGCCAGCATGGCTGGGGCCAACGTCCTGACTTTC
CASMAGANVLTF
>-|-|TRBV15|TRBJ1-1
TGTGCCACTGGTGGAAACACTGAAGCTTTCTTT
CATGGNTEAFF
>-|-|TRBV7-9|TRBJ2-6
TGTGCCAGCAGCCGATATCCTGGGGCCAACGTCCTGACTTTC
CASSRYPGANVLTF
>-|TRBD1|TRBV12-5|TRBJ2-4
TGTGCTAGTGGTTTGACTGGGACAGGGACCAACATTCAGTACTTC
CASGLTGTGTNIQYF
>few|-|TRBV28|TRBJ1-2
TGTGCCAGCATTGCGGGGGGCTCTGGCTACACCTTC
CASIAGGSGYTF
>few|TRBD1|TRBV16|TRBJ1-3
TGTGCCAGCAGTCACCTGGGACAGGGTGGAAACACCATATATTTT
CASSHLGQGGNTIYF
>-|-|TRBV25-1|TRBJ2-1
TGTGCCAGCAGTGACGCCGGCTCCTACAATGAGCAGTTCTTC
CASSDAGSYNEQFF